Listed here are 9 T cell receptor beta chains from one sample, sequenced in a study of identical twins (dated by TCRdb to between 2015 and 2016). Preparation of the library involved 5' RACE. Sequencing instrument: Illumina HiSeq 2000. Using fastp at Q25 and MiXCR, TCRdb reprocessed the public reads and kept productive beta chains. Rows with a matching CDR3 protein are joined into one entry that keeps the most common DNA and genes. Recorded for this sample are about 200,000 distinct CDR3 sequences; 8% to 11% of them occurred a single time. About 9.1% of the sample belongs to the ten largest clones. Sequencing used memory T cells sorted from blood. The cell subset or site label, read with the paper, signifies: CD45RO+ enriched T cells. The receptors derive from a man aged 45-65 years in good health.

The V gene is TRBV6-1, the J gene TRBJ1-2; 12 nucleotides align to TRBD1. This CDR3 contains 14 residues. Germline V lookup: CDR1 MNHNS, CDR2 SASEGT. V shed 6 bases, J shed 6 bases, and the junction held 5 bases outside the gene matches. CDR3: CASSPGTGGDGYTF. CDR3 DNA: TGTGCCAGCAGCCCAGGGACAGGGGGCGATGGCTACACCTTC.

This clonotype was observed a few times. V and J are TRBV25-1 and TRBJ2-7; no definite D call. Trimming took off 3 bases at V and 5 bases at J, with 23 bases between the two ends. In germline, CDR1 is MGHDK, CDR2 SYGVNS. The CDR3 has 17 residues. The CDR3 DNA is TGTGCCAGCAGTGATCCCGGAGACCCGCGCAGAATCGACGAGCAGTACTTC. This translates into CASSDPGDPRRIDEQYF.

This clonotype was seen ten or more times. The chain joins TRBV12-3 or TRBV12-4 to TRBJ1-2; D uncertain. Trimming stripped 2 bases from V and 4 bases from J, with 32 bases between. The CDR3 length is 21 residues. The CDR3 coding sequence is TGTGCCAGCAGTTTATCGCGAGGAGGGCAAGCCCTCTTCTCCAGTTCCTATGGCTACACCTTC. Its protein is CASSLSRGGQALFSSSYGYTF.

The CDR3 is CSVRPPTNEKLFF. CDR3 DNA: TGCAGTGTCAGACCGCCAACTAATGAAAAACTGTTTTTT. The genes are TRBV20-1 and TRBJ1-4; D remains unclear. V dropped 7 bases and J dropped 0 bases, with 9 bases sitting between them. Germline lookup yields CDR1 DFQATT and CDR2 SNEGSKA (reference sequence). This CDR3 is 13 amino acids long.

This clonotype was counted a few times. CDR3 sequence: CASSPPGQGRGNEQFF. CDR3 DNA sequence: TGTGCCAGCAGCCCTCCTGGACAGGGTCGAGGCAATGAGCAGTTCTTC. The chain is built from TRBV7-9 and TRBJ2-1, with 8 bases aligning to TRBD1. Per germline, CDR1 SEHNR and CDR2 FQNEAQ (reference sequence). The CDR3 contains 16 residues. The V segment lost 5 bases and the J segment 6 bases; nucleotides outside the gene matches: 12.

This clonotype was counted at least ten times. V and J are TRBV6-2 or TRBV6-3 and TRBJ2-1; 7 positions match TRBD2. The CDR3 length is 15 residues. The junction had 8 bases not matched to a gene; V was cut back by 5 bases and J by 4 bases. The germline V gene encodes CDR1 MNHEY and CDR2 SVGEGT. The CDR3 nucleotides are TGTGCCAGCAGTACGCGGACGGGAGGTTACAATGAGCAGTTCTTC. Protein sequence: CASSTRTGGYNEQFF.

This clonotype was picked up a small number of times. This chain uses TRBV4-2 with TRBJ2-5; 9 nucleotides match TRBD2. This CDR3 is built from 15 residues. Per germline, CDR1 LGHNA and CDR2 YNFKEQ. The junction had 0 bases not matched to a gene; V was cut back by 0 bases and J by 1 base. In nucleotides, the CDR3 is TGTGCCAGCAGCCAAGAGCGGGGGGGCCAAGAGACCCAGTACTTC. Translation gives CASSQERGGQETQYF.

Written as DNA, the CDR3 is TGTGCCAGCAGCCAAGAACTAGCGGGGGGGCCTCCCCCTTACAATGAGCAGTTCTTC. As protein: CASSQELAGGPPPYNEQFF. This chain connects TRBV3-1 to TRBJ2-1; 13 bases line up with TRBD2. V lost 0 bases and J lost 4; bases outside the gene matches: 9. The length of the CDR3 is 19 residues. Germline CDR1 reads LGHDT; CDR2 reads YNNKEL (reference sequence).

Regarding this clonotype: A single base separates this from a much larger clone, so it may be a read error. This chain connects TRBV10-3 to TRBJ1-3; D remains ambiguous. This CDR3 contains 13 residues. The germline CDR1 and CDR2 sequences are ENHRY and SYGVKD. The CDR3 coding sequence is TGTGCCACGGCGGACTCTTCTGGAAGCACCATATATTTT. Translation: CATADSSGSTIYF.